The 5 T cell receptor beta chains below all came from one sample that was sequenced in a study of T-cell memory formation after mild COVID-19. TCRdb analysed the 5' RACE reads with MiXCR anew, one entry per CDR3 protein. The sample contains about 350,000 distinct CDR3 sequences, about an eighth of which appear only once. Source material: PBMCs or a T cell subset sorted from them (not recorded which). These receptors originate from a man aged 18 to 29 who had mild COVID-19 (a few samples of this study predate the infection). Cell type and time point are not known.

This clonotype was counted between two and nine times. This rearrangement joins TRBV7-8 to TRBJ2-2; 8 bases line up with TRBD2. J gave up 7 bases and V 0 bases, and 7 bases lay outside the gene matches. The V gene's germline CDR1 is SGHVS and CDR2 FQNEAQ. This CDR3 is built from 16 residues. The CDR3 here is CASSLARIAGSGELFF. For the CDR3, the DNA is TGTGCCAGCAGCTTAGCGCGGATAGCGGGAAGCGGGGAGCTGTTTTTT.

The sample holds many counts of this clonotype. J is TRBJ2-3 and V is TRBV28, with a weak D call TRBD1 (6 bases). The CDR3 totals 15 residues. Looked up from germline, CDR1 is MDHEN and CDR2 is SYDVKM. Trimming removed 6 bases from V and 0 bases from J, with 13 bases in between. The CDR3 is CASRGQSGSTDTQYF. CDR3 in DNA: TGTGCCAGCAGGGGACAATCAGGCAGCACAGATACGCAGTATTTT.

The V call is TRBV20-1, the J call TRBJ2-3; 7 bases are a match to TRBD1. Germline assignment: CDR1 DFQATT and CDR2 SNEGSKA (reference sequence). The V gene end was trimmed by 7 bases and the J gene end by 7 bases; junction bases not matched to a gene: 11. The CDR3 has 13 residues. CDR3: CSVRDSPPNTQYF. The CDR3 DNA reads TGCAGTGTCCGGGACAGCCCTCCGAATACGCAGTATTTT.

This clonotype was picked up many times. This rearrangement joins TRBV6-2 or TRBV6-3 to TRBJ1-1, with TRBD1 matching 7 bases. V lost 2 bases to trimming and J lost 10 bases; unmatched junction nucleotides: 13. The CDR3 is made up of 15 amino acids. Germline lookup yields CDR1 MNHEY and CDR2 SVGEGT. CDR3 amino acids: CASSYPWYRGKGAFF. The CDR3 DNA follows: TGTGCCAGCAGTTACCCTTGGTACAGGGGCAAGGGAGCTTTCTTT.

The chain has TRBV7-2 and TRBJ1-2; 9 bases fit TRBD1. Trimming took 8 bases from V and 2 from J; bases not matched to a gene: 18. The CDR3 runs to 18 residues. Germline V CDR1 and CDR2: SGHTA, FQGNSA. CDR3 DNA sequence: TGTGCCAGCGTTGGGAGGAGGACAGGGGTTCCCCTGAACTATGGCTACACCTTC. Its translation: CASVGRRTGVPLNYGYTF.